The 30 T cell receptor beta chains below were found in one sample sequenced in a study of patients and donors after allogeneic stem cell transplantation. One entry per CDR3 protein, called by TCRdb with MiXCR from the RT-PCR reads. This sample has approximately 170,000 distinct CDR3 sequences, with roughly 24% found just once. Material for sequencing was blood, either unsorted or a sorted T cell fraction (not recorded which). The receptors here all came from a human donor who was either an allogeneic HSCT recipient or a stem cell or donor lymphocyte infusion donor (not recorded which). It is not recorded whose cells these are; they may come from a transplant donor.

The table lists this clonotype with a few counts. The chain links TRBV5-1 to TRBJ2-1, with 14 bases aligning to TRBD2. V gave up 7 bases and J gave up 7 bases; unmatched junction bases: 7. From germline, CDR1 is SGHRS and CDR2 YFSETQ. CDR3 length equals 15 residues. The CDR3 bases are TGCGCCAGCCGTCTGGGACTAGCGGGAGCTAATGAGCAGTTCTTC. The encoded protein is CASRLGLAGANEQFF.

The rearrangement links TRBV4-1 to TRBJ1-2; no clear D. The V end was cut by 4 bases, the J end by 4 bases, with 13 bases between. CDR3 size: 14 residues. The germline gives CDR1 MGHRA, CDR2 YSYEKL. The DNA of the CDR3 is TGCGCCAGCAGCCTAGTTGAGGGCCCCTATGGCTACACCTTC. It specifies CASSLVEGPYGYTF.

This chain joins TRBV6-5 and TRBJ2-2; D uncertain. The CDR3 consists of 12 residues. Trimming removed 1 base at V and 8 bases at J, with 5 bases between. In germline, CDR1 is MNHEY, CDR2 SVGAGI. The CDR3 is CASSYWGGELFF. The CDR3 DNA sequence: TGTGCCAGCAGTTACTGGGGTGGGGAGCTGTTTTTT.

The rearrangement uses TRBV6-8 and TRBJ2-3, with D hard to call. The CDR3 is 10 amino acids. Germline V gives CDR1 MNHGY, CDR2 SAAAGT. V gave up 2 bases and J gave up 14 bases, with 8 bases separating them. The CDR3 DNA sequence: TGTGCCAGCAGTTACGTCTCCATGTATTTT. It yields the protein CASSYVSMYF.

The rearrangement joins TRBV12-3 or TRBV12-4 to TRBJ1-6; TRBD1 aligns across 8 bases. V shed 5 bases, J shed 6 bases, and the junction held 12 bases outside the gene matches. The CDR3 is 17 amino acids. This chain's CDR3 is CASSHPGLGQGNSPLHF. DNA of the CDR3: TGTGCCAGCAGTCACCCCGGCCTCGGACAGGGTAATTCACCCCTCCACTTT.

The gene calls are TRBV28 and TRBJ2-2, with TRBD2 identical over 7 bases. The V gene end was trimmed by 7 bases and the J gene end by 0 bases; junction bases not matched to a gene: 8. This CDR3 has 16 amino acids. Germline V gene sequence: CDR1 MDHEN, CDR2 SYDVKM. CDR3 DNA sequence: TGTGCCAGCACCCAAGGGAGGGGAACGAACACCGGGGAGCTGTTTTTT. Encoded protein: CASTQGRGTNTGELFF.

This clonotype was detected ten times or more. This chain links TRBV7-9 with TRBJ2-7; possible D gene TRBD2, 6 bases. CDR1 and CDR2 from the germline V gene are SEHNR and FQNEAQ (reference sequence). The CDR3 is made up of 19 amino acids. V was shortened by 2 bases and J by 6 bases, with 29 bases between the two germline ends. This CDR3 reads CASSLSYTLRGTALGEQYF. The CDR3 nucleotides are TGTGCCAGCAGCTTAAGTTACACTCTACGCGGGACCGCACTCGGCGAGCAGTACTTC.

The chain couples TRBV7-2 to TRBJ2-6; D gene uncertain. Trimming removed 1 base from V and 0 bases from J, with 13 bases in between. This CDR3 has 18 residues. CDR1 is SGHTA, CDR2 FQGNSA, per germline. DNA of the CDR3: TGTGCCAGCAGCTTAGATGCAGGTGCGCGCTCTGGGGCCAACGTCCTGACTTTC. As protein: CASSLDAGARSGANVLTF.

This clonotype has just a few counts. V is TRBV29-1 and J is TRBJ2-3; 9 nucleotides line up with TRBD1. Trimming cost V 7 bases and J 3 bases; bases outside gene matches: 2. Germline CDR1 is SQVTM and CDR2 is ANQGSEA. The CDR3 contains 12 residues. The CDR3 reads CSEGQGTDTQYF. In DNA, the CDR3 is TGCAGCGAGGGACAGGGAACAGATACGCAGTATTTT.

This clonotype turned up a few times. The chain employs TRBV4-3 and TRBJ1-1; no clear D. This CDR3 is built from 16 residues. V was trimmed by 0 bases and J by 1 base, leaving 12 bases between them. The germline CDR1 and CDR2 sequences are LGHNA and YSLEER. CDR3 coding DNA: TGCGCCAGCAGCCAAGATATTTCGGGCGGGAACACTGAAGCTTTCTTT. As protein: CASSQDISGGNTEAFF.

The chain employs TRBV7-9 and TRBJ2-5; D is ambiguous. V lost 0 bases, J lost 1 base, and 12 bases lay in between. The germline V gene has CDR1 SEHNR and CDR2 FQNEAQ (reference sequence). The CDR3 covers 16 residues. This CDR3 reads CASSLAISAIQETQYF. In nucleotides, the CDR3 is TGTGCCAGCAGCTTAGCCATATCAGCTATCCAAGAGACCCAGTACTTC.

This clonotype has a handful of counts. This chain connects TRBV12-3 or TRBV12-4 to TRBJ1-5; D may be TRBD1 (5 bases). V was shortened by 3 bases and J by 5 bases, with 11 bases between the two germline ends. This CDR3 comprises 14 residues. The CDR3, as DNA: TGTGCCAGCAGTTTTAAAGGGGCCCATCAGCCCCAGCATTTT. Amino acid sequence: CASSFKGAHQPQHF.

This clonotype was detected only a few times. The rearrangement joins TRBV24-1 to TRBJ2-5; D not resolved. The length of the CDR3 is 13 residues. Germline V CDR1 and CDR2: KGHDR, SFDVKD. Deletions cut 3 bases from V and 3 bases from J, with 7 bases between. CDR3 DNA: TGTGCCACCAGTGATGGCCCAAAAGAGACCCAGTACTTC. This sequence encodes CATSDGPKETQYF.

The genes are TRBV6-5 and TRBJ1-5; 8 nucleotides match TRBD1. The germline V gene has CDR1 MNHEY and CDR2 SVGAGI. The CDR3 contains 13 residues. Losses at the gene ends were 4 bases for V and 9 bases for J; bases not matched to a gene: 5. DNA for the CDR3: TGTGCCAGCAGTTTCCAGACAGGGGCGCCCCAGCATTTT. Translating it yields CASSFQTGAPQHF.

In DNA form, the CDR3 reads TGTGCCAGCAGTACCAAACAGGGTTGGTACACTGAAGCTTTCTTT. Protein sequence: CASSTKQGWYTEAFF. The V gene is TRBV12-3 or TRBV12-4, the J gene TRBJ1-1; TRBD1 is a possible D gene (6 bases). The CDR3 extends over 15 amino acids. V lost 5 bases to trimming and J lost 3 bases, with 16 bases between them.

This clonotype has only a few counts. The chain has TRBV4-1 and TRBJ2-3, with 9 bases that match TRBD1. Per germline, CDR1 MGHRA and CDR2 YSYEKL. V dropped 6 bases and J dropped 4; count of bases not matched to a gene: 5. The CDR3 sequence is 14 residues long. CDR3 bases: TGCGCCAGCAGTATGGGACAGGGCCCAGATACGCAGTATTTT. It codes for CASSMGQGPDTQYF.

There are a few counts of this clonotype. J is TRBJ1-2 and V is TRBV7-2; D may be TRBD1 (6 bases). The V and J ends lost 5 bases and 8 bases respectively, with 15 bases between them. CDR3 length equals 13 residues. Per germline, CDR1 SGHTA and CDR2 FQGNSA. The CDR3 loop is CASSRQVREGYTF. The CDR3 nucleotides are TGTGCCAGCAGCCGACAGGTACGGGAAGGCTACACCTTC. Using reference TRBV7-2 and TRBJ1-2 for the parts outside the CDR3, the full variable domain is GAGVSQSPSNKVTEKGKDVELRCDPISGHTALYWYRQSLGQGLEFLIYFQGNSAPDKSGLPSDRFSAERTGGSVSTLTIQRTQQEDSAVYLCASSRQVREGYTFGSGTRLTVV.

This chain links TRBV6-2 or TRBV6-3 with TRBJ2-5; 7 nucleotides line up with TRBD2. Germline V gene sequence: CDR1 MNHEY, CDR2 SVGEGT. With V trimmed by 4 bases and J by 1 base, 6 bases remained unmatched. CDR3 length equals 15 residues. The CDR3 reads CASSFGTTLQETQYF. In nucleotides, the CDR3 is TGTGCCAGCAGTTTCGGGACTACACTCCAAGAGACCCAGTACTTC.

This clonotype has only a few counts. This chain joins TRBV11-3 and TRBJ2-2; tentative D call: TRBD2 (5 bases). Trimming stripped 5 bases from V and 2 bases from J, with 12 bases between. The CDR3 spans 15 residues. CDR1 is SGHNT, CDR2 YENEEA, per germline. The CDR3 sequence: CASSPTRGNTGELFF. In DNA form, the CDR3 reads TGTGCCAGCAGCCCCACCCGGGGTAACACCGGGGAGCTGTTTTTT.

This clonotype was observed a handful of times. The rearrangement links TRBV11-3 to TRBJ1-1; D remains unclear. Trimming shortened V by 5 bases and J by 7 bases, and 20 bases separated the two germline ends. This CDR3 comprises 15 residues. Germline V gives CDR1 SGHNT, CDR2 YENEEA. The CDR3 spells CASSPSPTGFVEAFF. The CDR3 nucleotides read TGTGCCAGCAGCCCCTCCCCTACCGGGTTCGTTGAAGCTTTCTTT.

The table lists this clonotype with a few counts. The V call is TRBV20-1, the J call TRBJ1-1; TRBD1 aligns across 7 bases. This CDR3 is 14 amino acids long. Per germline, CDR1 DFQATT and CDR2 SNEGSKA (reference sequence). After removal of 1 base from V and 3 bases from J, the junction contained 5 bases not matched to a gene. The CDR3 nucleotides read TGCAGTGCTAGAGCTGCAGGGGGAGACACTGAAGCTTTCTTT. It yields the protein CSARAAGGDTEAFF.

This rearrangement joins TRBV27 to TRBJ2-1; 14 bases map to TRBD2. Trimming cost V 3 bases and J 2 bases; bases outside gene matches: 9. CDR3 length: 19 amino acids. Germline CDR1 and CDR2: MNHEY and SMNVEV (reference sequence). The CDR3 DNA reads TGTGCCAGCAGTTTTGAGGGACTAGCGGGAGTCTTTCCCTACAATGAGCAGTTCTTC. It encodes CASSFEGLAGVFPYNEQFF.

On this clonotype: At one boundary the junction diverges from the germline segment, which might be a read error. The rearrangement links TRBV6-5 to TRBJ2-3; TRBD2 agrees at 14 bases. Germline lookup yields CDR1 MNHEY and CDR2 SVGAGI. This CDR3 is 16 amino acids long. The CDR3: CASRLGLAGGTYTQYF. The CDR3 DNA follows: TGTGCCAGCAGATTAGGACTAGCGGGAGGCACATATACGCAGTATTTT.

This clonotype was seen more than once but under ten times. The V call is TRBV11-2, the J call TRBJ2-5; D may correspond to TRBD1 or TRBD2 (5 bases each). CDR1 and CDR2 from the germline V gene are SGHAT and FQNNGV. This CDR3 comprises 14 residues. V lost 5 bases and J 3 bases, leaving 13 bases between the germline ends. The CDR3 region is CASSLGTVKETQYF. In DNA, the CDR3 is TGTGCCAGCAGCCTGGGGACGGTTAAAGAGACCCAGTACTTC.

The CDR3 protein is CASSERGRTDTQYF. CDR3 DNA sequence: TGTGCCAGCAGTGAAAGGGGCAGGACAGATACGCAGTATTTT. J is TRBJ2-3 and V is TRBV6-4; maybe TRBD1 (5 bases). V lost 3 bases and J 3 bases, leaving 10 bases between the germline ends. The CDR3 loop spans 14 amino acids. Germline assignment: CDR1 MRHNA and CDR2 SNTAGT.

This clonotype showed up just a few times. This chain joins TRBV2 and TRBJ2-3; 9 bases are a match to TRBD1. This CDR3 is 15 amino acids long. Germline values: CDR1 SNHLY, CDR2 FYNNEI. V lost 7 bases and J lost 4; bases outside the gene matches: 9. CDR3 sequence: CASKDRTGAADTQYF. CDR3 nucleotides: TGTGCCAGCAAAGATAGGACAGGGGCGGCAGATACGCAGTATTTT. Complete variable domain (other parts from reference TRBV2 and TRBJ2-3): EPEVTQTPSHQVTQMGQEVILRCVPISNHLYFYWYRQILGQKVEFLVSFYNNEISEKSEIFDDQFSVERPDGSNFTLKIRSTKLEDSAMYFCASKDRTGAADTQYFGPGTRLTVL.

The V and J genes are TRBV15 and TRBJ1-5, with 9 bases fitting TRBD1. CDR1 and CDR2 from the germline V gene are LNHNV and YYDKDF (reference sequence). V lost 4 bases to trimming and J lost 6 bases; unmatched junction nucleotides: 7. This CDR3 contains 15 residues. The CDR3 region is CATSTGQGRSQPQHF. The CDR3 DNA reads TGTGCCACCAGCACGGGACAGGGACGAAGTCAGCCCCAGCATTTT.

As regards this clonotype: The CDR3 end shows no conserved phenylalanine or tryptophan, and so a read error is likely. The chain joins TRBV12-3 or TRBV12-4 to TRBJ1-1; D may be TRBD1 (6 bases). This CDR3 is built from 16 residues. V dropped 6 bases and J dropped 0 bases, with 17 bases sitting between them. The CDR3 DNA reads TGTGCCAGCAGACTACGGGGGGGCGGACTGAACACTGAAGCTTTCTCT. This codes for CASRLRGGGLNTEAFS.

This clonotype appeared a few times. The chain joins TRBV5-1 to TRBJ2-7; D uncertain. V was cut by 4 bases and J by 0 bases, with 11 bases left in between. The V gene's germline CDR1 is SGHRS and CDR2 YFSETQ. This CDR3 contains 14 residues. The CDR3 DNA follows: TGCGCCAGCAGCCCAGACCGAAGCTCCTACGAGCAGTACTTC. Its protein is CASSPDRSSYEQYF.

This clonotype was detected only a few times. This chain links TRBV5-1 with TRBJ2-1; D remains ambiguous. Germline CDR1 and CDR2: SGHRS and YFSETQ. The CDR3 is made up of 12 amino acids. V lost 3 bases, J lost 7 bases, and 8 bases lay in between. The CDR3 sequence: CASSSSWNEQFF. CDR3 in DNA: TGCGCCAGCAGCTCATCCTGGAATGAGCAGTTCTTC.